Given below is one TCR beta chain in context. Its specificity is unknown. These data originate in a study of T cell responses to AZD1222 COVID-19 vaccine. Broader study findings: Close to half of spike-specific TCRs reportedly recognize unmutated variant regions.

Germline loops: CDR1 SEHNR, CDR2 FQNEAQ (reference sequence). The CDR3 spans 14 residues. J was trimmed by 5 bases and V by 1 base; bases with no gene match: 4. Data came from immunoSEQ multiplex PCR; TCRdb stores just in-frame clones and leaves some out. The top ten clones hold 20% to 25% of a sample with about 110,000 clones, around 90% of them seen once. The V call is TRBV7-9, the J call TRBJ2-7; TRBD2 agrees at 8 bases. The TCR comes from an adult in good health. The sequences come from peripheral blood, collected on day 0 of AZD1222 vaccination. CDR3 nucleotide sequence: TGTGCCAGCAGCTTAGTCGGACTAGCCCACGAGCAGTACTTC. Amino acids: CASSLVGLAHEQYF.